The 7 T cell receptor beta chains reported below all come from one sample, sequenced in a study of shared clonotypes between healthy human individuals (dated by TCRdb to the early 2020s). CD8 naive samples were CD45RO-negative cells positively selected for CCR7, giving a CD45RA+CCR7+ population that excluded TemRA cells. The library was produced with the immunoSEQ multiplex PCR assay. In TCRdb, the immuneACCESS table is reduced to in-frame sequences with V and J assigned. These tables do not hold every clone; where another copy was compared, an unresolved V gene accounts for under half, and the others remain unexplained. For this sample there are about 580,000 clones; roughly 98% appear just once. The leading ten clones occupy roughly 0.29% of the sample. The sequenced material came from naive CD8+ T cells sorted from blood. The cell subset or site label of this sample denotes: CD45RA+CCR7+. These receptors all stem from a man aged 25 to 40 in good health.

The rearrangement uses TRBV7-9 and TRBJ1-1, with TRBD1 matching 10 bases. The ends lost 5 bases at V and 5 bases at J; junction bases unmatched: 14. Germline V gene data show CDR1 as SEHNR and CDR2 as FQNEAQ (reference sequence). CDR3 size: 17 residues. The CDR3 loop reads CASSGDRGPDRGTEAFF. In DNA, the CDR3 is TGTGCCAGCAGCGGGGACAGGGGACCGGATAGAGGGACTGAAGCTTTCTTT.

About this clone: Additional DNA sequences in this sample encode the identical CDR3. This sequence joins TRBV11-2 and TRBJ2-7; D not resolved. The V end lost 2 bases, the J end lost 7 bases, and 9 bases lay between the germline ends. Germline CDR1 SGHAT, CDR2 FQNNGV. CDR3 length equals 12 residues. The CDR3 protein is CASSLLTDEQYF. The CDR3 DNA sequence: TGTGCCAGCAGCTTACTGACTGATGAGCAGTACTTC.

The chain combines TRBV27 with TRBJ2-7, with a possible D match to TRBD2 (6 bases). CDR1 MNHEY and CDR2 SMNVEV come from the germline V gene (reference sequence). V lost 4 bases and J 1 base, leaving 11 bases between the germline ends. The CDR3 consists of 14 residues. As DNA, the CDR3 is TGTGCCAGCAGTTGGGGGGATACATCCTACGAGCAGTACTTC. As protein: CASSWGDTSYEQYF.

The chain carries TRBV5-6 and TRBJ1-1; 7 bases fit TRBD1. The CDR3 loop spans 15 amino acids. CDR1 is SGHDT, CDR2 YYEEEE, per germline. Losses at the gene ends were 4 bases for V and 0 bases for J; bases not matched to a gene: 6. The CDR3 here is CASSPTGEMNTEAFF. The CDR3 nucleotides are TGTGCCAGCAGCCCCACAGGGGAGATGAACACTGAAGCTTTCTTT.

This chain uses TRBV11-2 with TRBJ2-7; D gene uncertain. Germline CDR1 and CDR2: SGHAT and FQNNGV. The V gene lost 8 bases and the J gene lost 1 base, with 9 bases spanning the gap. The CDR3 spans 12 residues. In nucleotides, the CDR3 is TGTGCCAGCCAGCTGTGGTCCTACGAGCAGTACTTC. Its protein product is CASQLWSYEQYF.

The genes are TRBV5-6 and TRBJ1-2; D is uncertain. V was cut by 4 bases and J by 6 bases, with 19 bases left in between. CDR3 length: 15 amino acids. Germline V gene lookup returns CDR1 SGHDT and CDR2 YYEEEE. The CDR3 region has the DNA TGTGCCAGCAGCCTCTCTTTTGACGTGGGAGATGGCTACACCTTC. Amino acids: CASSLSFDVGDGYTF.

V and J are TRBV19 and TRBJ2-7; 7 bases match TRBD1. Germline loops: CDR1 LNHDA, CDR2 SQIVND (reference sequence). V dropped 5 bases and J dropped 0; count of bases not matched to a gene: 4. The CDR3 consists of 14 residues. Here the CDR3 DNA reads TGTGCCAGTAGTTACAGGGGTAACTCCTACGAGCAGTACTTC. This sequence encodes CASSYRGNSYEQYF.